Shown below are 20 T cell receptor beta chains from a single sample sequenced in a study of blood T cell repertoires in COVID-19. Only in-frame clones appear in the TCRdb table, and some are missing; sequencing was by immunoSEQ multiplex PCR. Of over 250,000 clones in the sample, around 90% were seen once. Sequencing was done on a sample of PBMCs or T cells enriched from blood (not recorded which). These receptors all stem from a man aged 55 to 69 who had recovered from COVID-19.

The rearrangement uses TRBV9 and TRBJ1-6; TRBD1 is a possible D gene (6 bases). Germline CDR1 is SGDLS and CDR2 is YYNGEE. This CDR3 spans 14 amino acids. With 5 bases removed from V and 6 bases from J, the gap between germline ends came to 12 bases. CDR3 sequence reads: CASRGQGSNSPLHF. CDR3 nucleotide sequence: TGTGCCAGCAGGGGGCAGGGGTCTAATTCACCCCTCCACTTT.

The chain couples TRBV12-3 or TRBV12-4 to TRBJ1-1, with D possibly being TRBD1 (5 bases). The CDR3 totals 12 residues. The V end was cut by 7 bases, the J end by 6 bases, with 12 bases between. The CDR3 reads CASTTGGAEAFF. DNA of the CDR3: TGTGCCAGCACTACCGGGGGGGCTGAAGCTTTCTTT.

The chain couples TRBV5-6 to TRBJ2-7; D ambiguous. The CDR3 sequence is 11 residues long. The V gene lost 5 bases and the J gene lost 5 bases, with 8 bases spanning the gap. Germline CDR1 and CDR2: SGHDT and YYEEEE. CDR3 residues: CASRLRNEQYF. CDR3 nucleotide sequence: TGTGCCAGCAGACTACGAAACGAGCAGTACTTC.

V and J are TRBV25-1 and TRBJ2-1; weak D call: TRBD1 (6 bases). Trimming left V 6 bases short and J 3 bases short, with 18 bases between. CDR3 length: 16 amino acids. Germline CDR1 is MGHDK and CDR2 is SYGVNS. CDR3: CASRNAGTRNYNEQFF. DNA of the CDR3: TGTGCCAGCAGGAACGCCGGGACAAGAAACTACAATGAGCAGTTCTTC.

About this clone: At one end, the junction sequence differs from germline, possibly due to a read error. This chain uses TRBV5-6 with TRBJ1-2, with D unresolved. This CDR3 has 14 residues. Per germline, CDR1 SGHDT and CDR2 YYEEEE. The CDR3 protein is CASSRGGLLYVYTF. DNA for the CDR3: TGTGCCAGCAGCCGGGGAGGGCTATTATATGTCTACACCTTC.

J is TRBJ1-1 and V is TRBV7-2, with D possibly TRBD1 on 6 matching bases. V shed 1 base and J shed 4 bases, with 13 bases lying between them. CDR3 size: 15 residues. In germline, CDR1 is SGHTA, CDR2 FQGNSA. The CDR3 protein is CASSLGARRGTEAFF. As DNA, the CDR3 is TGTGCCAGCAGCTTAGGGGCCCGCAGGGGCACTGAAGCTTTCTTT. The variable domain in full, with the rest retrieved from reference TRBV7-2 and TRBJ1-1, is GAGVSQSPSNKVTEKGKDVELRCDPISGHTALYWYRQSLGQGLEFLIYFQGNSAPDKSGLPSDRFSAERTGGSVSTLTIQRTQQEDSAVYLCASSLGARRGTEAFFGQGTRLTVV.

The chain has TRBV5-1 and TRBJ2-3, with a tentative D call TRBD1 (6 bases). Trimming shortened V by 5 bases and J by 4 bases, and 11 bases separated the two germline ends. Germline V gene sequence: CDR1 SGHRS, CDR2 YFSETQ. CDR3 length equals 13 residues. CDR3 residues: CASSPGVADTQYF. Here the CDR3 DNA reads TGCGCCAGCAGTCCAGGGGTGGCAGATACGCAGTATTTT. Full variable domain (rest looked up from reference TRBV5-1 and TRBJ2-3): KAGVTQTPRYLIKTRGQQVTLSCSPISGHRSVSWYQQTPGQGLQFLFEYFSETQRNKGNFPGRFSGRQFSNSRSEMNVSTLELGDSALYLCASSPGVADTQYFGPGTRLTVL.

This clone was counted only a few times. The chain has TRBV6-5 and TRBJ2-7, with D possibly being TRBD2 (5 bases). This CDR3 has 14 amino acids. Trimming cost V 6 bases and J 0 bases, with 12 bases left between them. Germline lookup yields CDR1 MNHEY and CDR2 SVGAGI. Here the CDR3 reads CASRLDQSSYEQYF. The DNA for the CDR3 is TGTGCCAGCAGACTAGACCAAAGCTCCTACGAGCAGTACTTC.

This rearrangement joins TRBV5-4 to TRBJ2-3; TRBD2 matches 10 bases. This CDR3 comprises 16 residues. The germline V gene encodes CDR1 SGHNT and CDR2 YYREEE (reference sequence). Trimming at V came to 2 bases and at J to 2 bases, leaving 5 bases not matched to a gene. CDR3 loop: CASSLKLAGSTDTQYF. As DNA, the CDR3 is TGTGCCAGCAGCTTAAAACTAGCGGGATCCACAGATACGCAGTATTTT. Full variable domain (remainder filled in from reference TRBV5-4 and TRBJ2-3): ETGVTQSPTHLIKTRGQQVTLRCSSQSGHNTVSWYQQALGQGPQFIFQYYREEENGRGNFPPRFSGLQFPNYSSELNVNALELDDSALYLCASSLKLAGSTDTQYFGPGTRLTVL.

This clone was picked up a small number of times. This chain joins TRBV7-2 and TRBJ1-3; D is unclear. The CDR3 consists of 13 residues. CDR1 and CDR2 from the germline V gene are SGHTA and FQGNSA. The germline V and J ends were trimmed by 2 bases and 3 bases, with 5 bases remaining between them. CDR3 sequence (DNA): TGTGCCAGCAGCTTAATAATTGGAAACACCATATATTTT. It specifies CASSLIIGNTIYF.

The chain has TRBV9 and TRBJ1-1; 7 bases fit TRBD1. Germline V gives CDR1 SGDLS, CDR2 YYNGEE. The CDR3 length is 19 residues. The V segment lost 0 bases and the J segment 5 bases; nucleotides outside the gene matches: 19. The CDR3 DNA follows: TGTGCCAGCAGCGTAGGAGTGGGACAGTCTCCCTTCAGGGGAACTGAAGCTTTCTTT. Its protein is CASSVGVGQSPFRGTEAFF.

The genes are TRBV7-2 and TRBJ2-1; D is possibly TRBD2 (6 bases). The CDR3 consists of 15 residues. CDR1 and CDR2 (germline): SGHTA, FQGNSA. The V end was cut by 1 base, the J end by 4 bases, with 11 bases between. The chain's CDR3 is CASSLERGRYNEQFF. CDR3 DNA sequence: TGTGCCAGCAGCTTAGAACGGGGGAGGTACAATGAGCAGTTCTTC.

The chain links TRBV5-4 to TRBJ2-1; the match to TRBD2 covers 16 bases. The CDR3 is made up of 18 amino acids. The ends lost 7 bases at V and 4 bases at J; junction bases unmatched: 11. The germline CDR1 and CDR2 sequences are SGHNT and YYREEE (reference sequence). CDR3 sequence (DNA): TGTGCCAGCTCTGGGACTAGCGGGGGGGCGTTCAAATACAATGAGCAGTTCTTC. Residues: CASSGTSGGAFKYNEQFF.

This clone was picked up a small number of times. The V gene is TRBV2, the J gene TRBJ1-4, with 7 bases lining up with TRBD1. CDR1 is SNHLY, CDR2 FYNNEI, per germline. Trimming cost V 3 bases and J 7 bases; bases outside gene matches: 8. The CDR3 has 15 residues. The CDR3 sequence: CASSDRQGSGEKLFF. The DNA of the CDR3 is TGTGCCAGCAGTGATCGACAGGGAAGTGGTGAAAAACTGTTTTTT.

The J gene is TRBJ2-3, the V gene TRBV7-3, with TRBD2 identical over 8 bases. Germline lookup yields CDR1 SGHTA and CDR2 FQGTGA. The CDR3 loop spans 15 amino acids. V was clipped by 5 bases and J by 0 bases; unmatched bases: 4. The CDR3 DNA sequence: TGTGCCAGCAGCATACTAGCGGCTAGCACAGATACGCAGTATTTT. Its translation: CASSILAASTDTQYF.

The chain carries TRBV18 and TRBJ2-7; TRBD2 agrees at 9 bases. Germline assignment: CDR1 KGHSH and CDR2 LQKENI. CDR3 size: 16 residues. J gave up 6 bases and V 4 bases, and 13 bases lay outside the gene matches. The CDR3, as DNA: TGTGCCAGCTCACATAGCGGGAGTAAGACGGGGGTCGAGCAGTACTTC. Protein product: CASSHSGSKTGVEQYF.

V usage is TRBV5-1 and J usage is TRBJ1-1, with 7 bases lining up with TRBD1. CDR1 SGHRS and CDR2 YFSETQ come from the germline V gene. The V segment lost 3 bases and the J segment 5 bases; nucleotides outside the gene matches: 7. The CDR3 loop spans 14 amino acids. The CDR3 protein is CASSSRGMGTEAFF. For the CDR3, the DNA is TGCGCCAGCAGCTCCAGGGGGATGGGAACTGAAGCTTTCTTT.

This rearrangement joins TRBV18 to TRBJ1-4; a possible D gene is TRBD1 (6 bases). This CDR3 contains 16 residues. V lost 6 bases and J 8 bases, leaving 22 bases between the germline ends. The germline CDR1 and CDR2 sequences are KGHSH and LQKENI. The CDR3 spells CASSLHPPGETEKLFF. The CDR3, as DNA: TGTGCCAGCTCCCTACACCCCCCAGGGGAAACGGAAAAACTGTTTTTT.

This clone was detected only once. This rearrangement joins TRBV3-1 (or the pseudogene TRBV3-2) to TRBJ2-2; 9 bases align to TRBD1. This CDR3 has 14 amino acids. Trimming removed 6 bases from V and 7 bases from J; junction bases left unmatched: 6. Germline assignment: CDR1 LGHDT and CDR2 YNNKEL (reference sequence). This chain's CDR3 is CASSRTGDGGELFF. The CDR3 bases are TGTGCCAGCAGTCGGACAGGGGATGGCGGGGAGCTGTTTTTT.

The rearrangement links TRBV4-1 to TRBJ2-1, with TRBD2 matching over 15 bases. This CDR3 comprises 21 residues. Germline V gives CDR1 MGHRA, CDR2 YSYEKL. Trimming took 8 bases from V and 0 from J; bases not matched to a gene: 17. For the CDR3, the DNA is TGCGCCAGCCCTGAGGCCCAAGGACTAGCGGGAGGGCCCAGCTCCTACAATGAGCAGTTCTTC. This translates into CASPEAQGLAGGPSSYNEQFF.